Listed below are T cell receptor beta chains from one sample, sequenced in a study of Graves' ophthalmopathy and Graves' hyperthyroidism. TCRdb called the multiplex PCR reads again in MiXCR, with one record for every CDR3 protein. The repertoire consists of some 410,000 distinct CDR3 sequences, with roughly 21% occurring once and the leading ten covering around 3%. The material sequenced was peripheral blood. The receptors shown here come from a woman aged 18-29 years with stable Graves' hyperthyroidism. The CDR3 runs from the conserved cysteine through the conserved F or W. D genes are given only for firm matches. Clone size is given for some rows only: seen once, a few or many times, or a class if the clone is expanded.

clone_size d_call j_call v_call cdr3_nt cdr3_aa
many - TRBJ2-5 TRBV24-1 TGTGCCACCAGACGGATTCAAGAGACCCAGTACTTC CATRRIQETQYF
- TRBD1 TRBJ1-2 TRBV12-3/TRBV12-4 TGTGCCAGCAGTTACCCGAACAGGGGCGGCTACACCTTC CASSYPNRGGYTF
- - TRBJ1-5 TRBV20-1 TGCAGTGCTAGAGCGTCAGGCCCTTATAGCAATCAGCCCCAGCATTTT CSARASGPYSNQPQHF
many - TRBJ2-5 TRBV9 TGTGCCAGCAGCGTAGCTAGAGGGGCTGGGACCCAGTACTTC CASSVARGAGTQYF
many - TRBJ1-5 TRBV28 TGTGCCAGCCGCCCGGACGGTTCTAGAAATCAGCCCCAGCATTTT CASRPDGSRNQPQHF
many TRBD2 TRBJ2-3 TRBV29-1 TGCAGCGCCAGGACTAGCGGGGCCCAAGATACGCAGTATTTT CSARTSGAQDTQYF
many - TRBJ2-5 TRBV14 TGTGCCAGCAGCCCGGGGCGCAGGTCTGGGGCGGAGACCCAGTACTTC CASSPGRRSGAETQYF
many - TRBJ1-6 TRBV11-2 TGTGCCAGCAGCTTAGTGACAGTCCGATATTCACCCCTCCACTTT CASSLVTVRYSPLHF
- - TRBJ1-2 TRBV5-1 TGCGCCAGCAGCTTGGGAGGAGGCCCCGCCCTAAGCTACACCTTC CASSLGGGPALSYTF
many - TRBJ2-2 TRBV6-1 TGTGCCAGCTACCCACGGGAGTTTTACACCGGGGAGCTGTTTTTT CASYPREFYTGELFF
few - TRBJ2-3 TRBV2 TGTGCCAGCAGTGAAAGGCTACCTCAGTCAGATACGCAGTATTTT CASSERLPQSDTQYF
- - TRBJ1-1 TRBV12-3/TRBV12-4 TGTGCCAGCAGTTTACATCGGAGGGACACTGAAGCTTTCTTT CASSLHRRDTEAFF
many - TRBJ1-6 TRBV20-1 TGCAGTGCTAGTGACGGCAAGGTGGCCTATAATTCACCCCTCCACTTT CSASDGKVAYNSPLHF
many - TRBJ2-7 TRBV27 TGTGCCAGCAGTTTCGGTGTCCACTCCTACGAGCAGTACTTC CASSFGVHSYEQYF
many - TRBJ1-3 TRBV7-2 TGTGCCAGCAGCTTACAGGGTAGAGAAACCATATATTTT CASSLQGRETIYF
medium-sized TRBD2 TRBJ2-7 TRBV7-8 TGTGCCAGCAGCCCGGCGGGGGGCAATACCATTTCAGAGCAGTACTTC CASSPAGGNTISEQYF
- - TRBJ2-5 TRBV18 TGTGCCAGCTCACCTCCTAGGGTCACCCTAGAGACCCAGTACTTC CASSPPRVTLETQYF
many TRBD2 TRBJ2-7 TRBV7-9 TGTGCCAGCAGCTTGGGACTAGCGGGACGGTACGAGCAGTACTTC CASSLGLAGRYEQYF
many - TRBJ1-1 TRBV7-9 TGTGCCAGCAGCTTAGCTCAGGAGGTGAGCACTGAAGCTTTCTTT CASSLAQEVSTEAFF
many TRBD1 TRBJ1-2 TRBV6-1 TGTGCCAGCAGACCCCGGACAGGGGAGACCTATGGCTACACCTTC CASRPRTGETYGYTF
many - TRBJ2-5 TRBV20-1 TGCAGTGCGAAACCCTTGGGGGAAATCCAAGAGACCCAGTACTTC CSAKPLGEIQETQYF
- - TRBJ2-2 TRBV28 TGTGCCAGCAATTGGGCTGCCGCGAACACCGGGGAGCTGTTTTTT CASNWAAANTGELFF
many - TRBJ1-5 TRBV28 TGTGCCAGCAGACCCTCGCCCGAGCGCAATCAGCCCCAGCATTTT CASRPSPERNQPQHF
many - TRBJ1-5 TRBV5-1 TGCGCCAGCAAACCCGACACCGGCGATCAGCCCCAGCATTTT CASKPDTGDQPQHF
many - TRBJ1-2 TRBV7-2 TGTGCCAGCAACCCGACTTTTAACTATGGCTACACCTTC CASNPTFNYGYTF
many - TRBJ1-3 TRBV12-3/TRBV12-4 TGTGCCAGCAAAGGACCCCCTGCCGTAAACACCATATATTTT CASKGPPAVNTIYF
many - TRBJ2-2 TRBV6-2/TRBV6-3 TGTGCCAGCACCCAGGGGAACACCGGGGAGCTGTTTTTT CASTQGNTGELFF
many - TRBJ1-1 TRBV5-1 TGCGCCAGCAGGCAGGGGTCTGAAGCTTTCTTT CASRQGSEAFF
many - TRBJ2-7 TRBV19 TGTGCCACACAGGGAGCCGCATACGAGCAGTACTTC CATQGAAYEQYF
many - TRBJ1-2 TRBV28 TGTGCCAGCAGTTTTTACAAGTATGGCTACACCTTC CASSFYKYGYTF
- TRBD1 TRBJ2-7 TRBV19 TGTGCCACCACACCGGGACAGGGGTTCTACGAGCAGTACTTC CATTPGQGFYEQYF
many TRBD1 TRBJ2-5 TRBV29-1 TGCAGCGTTGTGTCTGACAGGGGGTTAGAGACCCAGTACTTC CSVVSDRGLETQYF
many - TRBJ1-5 TRBV12-3/TRBV12-4 TGTGCCACAACTACCGGGTTTGGGCAGCCCCAGCATTTT CATTTGFGQPQHF
few - TRBJ2-2 TRBV18 TGTGCCAGCTCACCACTAGCGCGAATCTCCACCGGGGAGCTGTTTTTT CASSPLARISTGELFF
many - TRBJ2-7 TRBV5-6 TGTGCCAGCAGCTTGGGGGACACTTCCTACGAGCAGTACTTC CASSLGDTSYEQYF
many TRBD1 TRBJ2-7 TRBV27 TGTGCCAGCAGTTTAAGTCTCCCGGGACAGGGGTACGAGCAGTACTTC CASSLSLPGQGYEQYF
many - TRBJ2-7 TRBV6-4 TGTGCCAGCAGTTTTCGGGACTGGGGGTCCTACGAGCAGTACTTC CASSFRDWGSYEQYF
many TRBD1 TRBJ2-4 TRBV24-1 TGTGCCACCAGTGATTCACAGGGGCTAGCCAAAAACATTCAGTACTTC CATSDSQGLAKNIQYF
many - TRBJ2-5 TRBV30 TGTGCCTGGAGTAACGGGGACCAAGAGACCCAGTACTTC CAWSNGDQETQYF
many TRBD2 TRBJ2-7 TRBV7-2 TGTGCCAGCAGCGCAAACCCCGGGACTAGCGGGATCTCGGGAAACTTC CASSANPGTSGISGNF
- TRBD1 TRBJ1-2 TRBV28 TGTGCCAGCAGTACATACCTGGACAGGGAGTATGGCTACACCTTC CASSTYLDREYGYTF
- - TRBJ1-1 TRBV6-1 TGTGCCAGCAGTGAAGTCCCGAGGGATGAAGCTTTCTTT CASSEVPRDEAFF
many - TRBJ2-2 TRBV12-3/TRBV12-4 TGTGCCAGCAGTACCGGGACGGTGTACACCGGGGAGCTGTTTTTT CASSTGTVYTGELFF
many TRBD2 TRBJ2-7 TRBV11-2 TGTGCCAGCAGCTCTGTAGCGGGAGAAGTTTACGAGCAGTACTTC CASSSVAGEVYEQYF
many - TRBJ1-1 TRBV7-2 TGTGCCAGCTCACCGAGAGGGGAGAACACTGAAGCTTTCTTT CASSPRGENTEAFF
many - TRBJ1-2 TRBV6-1 TGTGCCAGCAGTGAATCTGGGAACTATGGCTACACCTTC CASSESGNYGYTF
many TRBD1 TRBJ1-2 TRBV6-5 TGTGCCAGCAGTTACTCGAGTACGACAGGGGGCCCCTCTGGCTACACCTTC CASSYSSTTGGPSGYTF
many - TRBJ2-7 TRBV28 TGTGCCAGCAGTTTACCCGGACATCGGGGGGAGCAGTACTTC CASSLPGHRGEQYF
- - TRBJ2-3 TRBV20-1 TGCAGTGCTAGAAAGGTGGGGGGCCGAACATCAGATACGCAGTATTTT CSARKVGGRTSDTQYF
- - TRBJ1-6 TRBV4-1 TGCGCCAGCAGCCCCCTGAGTGGGGCACCCCTCCACTTT CASSPLSGAPLHF
- - TRBJ1-5 TRBV18 TGTGCCAGCTCACTTGATTTTGCGGATCAGCCCCAGCATTTT CASSLDFADQPQHF
many - TRBJ2-7 TRBV6-5 TGTGCCAGCAAAACATTTAAGACCTACGAGCAGTACTTC CASKTFKTYEQYF
many TRBD2 TRBJ2-4 TRBV7-8 TGTGCCAGCAGCTTAGCGGGGGGACTAGCTGCCATTCAGTACTTC CASSLAGGLAAIQYF
many TRBD1 TRBJ2-7 TRBV20-1 TGCAGTGCTCACAGGACAGGGGACTCCTACGAGCAGTACTTC CSAHRTGDSYEQYF
- TRBD1 TRBJ2-7 TRBV6-5 TGTGCCAGCAGTTACACCCGACAGGGGGCGTCCTACGAGCAGTACTTC CASSYTRQGASYEQYF
- TRBD1 TRBJ1-6 TRBV12-3/TRBV12-4 TGTGCCAGCAGTTTAGGAGGGGGCGGTTCACCCCTCCACTTT CASSLGGGGSPLHF
- TRBD1 TRBJ1-2 TRBV6-1 TGTGCCAGCAACAACAAGGGGGCGGATGGCTACACCTTC CASNNKGADGYTF
many - TRBJ2-5 TRBV24-1 TGTGCCACCAGTGTACGAGGGAGAGAGACCCAGTACTTC CATSVRGRETQYF
- - TRBJ2-5 TRBV7-6 TGTGCCAGCAGCCCGAGACTAAAAGAGACCCAGTACTTC CASSPRLKETQYF
many TRBD2 TRBJ2-5 TRBV7-9 TGTGCCAGCAGCTGGGGACTAGCGGAGGAAGAGACCCAGTACTTC CASSWGLAEEETQYF